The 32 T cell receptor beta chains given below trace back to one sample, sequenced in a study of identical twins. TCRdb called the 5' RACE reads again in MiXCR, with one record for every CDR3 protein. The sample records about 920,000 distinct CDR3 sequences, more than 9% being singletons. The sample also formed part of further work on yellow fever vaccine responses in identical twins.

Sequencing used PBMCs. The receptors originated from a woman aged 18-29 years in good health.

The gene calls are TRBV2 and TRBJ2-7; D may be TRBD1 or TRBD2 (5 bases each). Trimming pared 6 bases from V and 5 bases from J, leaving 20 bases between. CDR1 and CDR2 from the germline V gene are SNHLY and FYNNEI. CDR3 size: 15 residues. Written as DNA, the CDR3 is TGTGCCAGCAGGGATGAGGGGACCCCTACCCACGAGCAGTACGTC. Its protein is CASRDEGTPTHEQYV.

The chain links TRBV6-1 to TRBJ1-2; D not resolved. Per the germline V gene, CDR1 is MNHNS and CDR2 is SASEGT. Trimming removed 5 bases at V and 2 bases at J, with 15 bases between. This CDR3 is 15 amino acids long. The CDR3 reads CASSQPWGNNYGYTF. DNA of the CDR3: TGTGCCAGCAGTCAACCTTGGGGAAACAACTATGGCTACACCTTC.

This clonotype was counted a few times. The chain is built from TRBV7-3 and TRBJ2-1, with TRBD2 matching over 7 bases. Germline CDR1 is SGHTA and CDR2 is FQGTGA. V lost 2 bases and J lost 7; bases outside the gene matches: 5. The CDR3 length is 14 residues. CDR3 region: CASSLGAGSNEQFF. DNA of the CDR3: TGTGCCAGCAGCTTAGGAGCGGGATCGAATGAGCAGTTCTTC.

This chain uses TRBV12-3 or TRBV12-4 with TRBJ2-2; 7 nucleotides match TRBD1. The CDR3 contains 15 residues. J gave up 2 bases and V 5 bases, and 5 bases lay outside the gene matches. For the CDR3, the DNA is TGTGCCAGCAGTCCAGGGGGTAAAAACACCGGGGAGCTGTTTTTT. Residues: CASSPGGKNTGELFF.

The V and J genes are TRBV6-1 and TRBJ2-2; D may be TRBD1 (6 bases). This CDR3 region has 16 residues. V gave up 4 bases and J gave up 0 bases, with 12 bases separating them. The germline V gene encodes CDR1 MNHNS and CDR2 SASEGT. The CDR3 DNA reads TGTGCCAGCAGTGGGACAGTACCCGCGAACACCGGGGAGCTGTTTTTT. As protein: CASSGTVPANTGELFF.

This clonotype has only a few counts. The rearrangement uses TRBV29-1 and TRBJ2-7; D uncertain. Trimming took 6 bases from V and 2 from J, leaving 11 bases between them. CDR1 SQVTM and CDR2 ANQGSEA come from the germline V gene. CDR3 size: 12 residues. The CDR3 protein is CSVIPAPYEQYV. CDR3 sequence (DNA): TGCAGCGTGATACCTGCCCCCTACGAGCAGTACGTC.

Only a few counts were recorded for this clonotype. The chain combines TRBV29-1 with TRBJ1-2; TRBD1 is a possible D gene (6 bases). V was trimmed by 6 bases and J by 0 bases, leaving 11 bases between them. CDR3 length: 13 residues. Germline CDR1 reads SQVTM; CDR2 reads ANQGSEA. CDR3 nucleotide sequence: TGCAGCGTCGCAGGGGTAACTAACTATGGCTACACCTTC. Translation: CSVAGVTNYGYTF.

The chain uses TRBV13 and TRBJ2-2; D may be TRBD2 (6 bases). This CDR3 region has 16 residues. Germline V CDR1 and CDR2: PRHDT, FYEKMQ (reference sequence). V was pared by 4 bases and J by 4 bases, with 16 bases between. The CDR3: CASSSSGGAGTGELFF. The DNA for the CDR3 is TGTGCCAGCAGCTCCTCCGGGGGTGCCGGCACCGGGGAGCTGTTTTTT.

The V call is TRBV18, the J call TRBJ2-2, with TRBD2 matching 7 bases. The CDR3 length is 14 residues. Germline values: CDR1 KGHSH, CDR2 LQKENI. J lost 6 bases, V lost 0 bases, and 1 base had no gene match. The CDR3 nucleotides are TGTGCCAGCTCACCACCCGCGGGGGCCGGGGAGCTGTTTTTT. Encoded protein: CASSPPAGAGELFF.

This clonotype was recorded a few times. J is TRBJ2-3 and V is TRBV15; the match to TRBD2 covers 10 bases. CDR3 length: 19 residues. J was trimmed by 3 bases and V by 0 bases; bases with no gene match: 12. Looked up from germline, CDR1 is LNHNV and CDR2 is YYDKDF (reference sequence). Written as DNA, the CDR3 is TGTGCCACCAGCAGAGATGTCGGACTAGCGGCCCTGATTACAGATACGCAGTATTTT. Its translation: CATSRDVGLAALITDTQYF. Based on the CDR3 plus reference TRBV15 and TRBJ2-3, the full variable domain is DAMVIQNPRYQVTQFGKPVTLSCSQTLNHNVMYWYQQKSSQAPKLLFHYYDKDFNNEADTPDNFQSRRPNTSFCFLDIRSPGLGDTAMYLCATSRDVGLAALITDTQYFGPGTRLTVL.

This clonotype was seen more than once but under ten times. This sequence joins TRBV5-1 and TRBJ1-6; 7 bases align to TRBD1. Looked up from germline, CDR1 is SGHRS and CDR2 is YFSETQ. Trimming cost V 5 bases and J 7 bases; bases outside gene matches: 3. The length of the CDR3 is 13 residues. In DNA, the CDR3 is TGCGCCAGCAGAGGGACAGAGAATTCACCCCTCCACTTT. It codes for CASRGTENSPLHF.

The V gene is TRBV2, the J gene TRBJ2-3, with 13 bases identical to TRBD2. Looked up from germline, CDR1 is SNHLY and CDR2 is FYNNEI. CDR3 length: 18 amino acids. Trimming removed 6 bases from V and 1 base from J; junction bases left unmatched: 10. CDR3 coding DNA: TGTGCCAGCAGACCGCGGACTAGCGGGGGCCCGGGCACAGATACGCAGTATTTT. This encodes CASRPRTSGGPGTDTQYF.

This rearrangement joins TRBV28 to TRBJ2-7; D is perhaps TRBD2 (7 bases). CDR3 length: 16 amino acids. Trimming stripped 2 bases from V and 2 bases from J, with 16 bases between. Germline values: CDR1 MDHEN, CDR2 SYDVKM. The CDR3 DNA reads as TGTGCCAGCAGTTTAGGGGGGGCGCAGTACCCCTACGAGCAGTACTTC. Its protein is CASSLGGAQYPYEQYF.

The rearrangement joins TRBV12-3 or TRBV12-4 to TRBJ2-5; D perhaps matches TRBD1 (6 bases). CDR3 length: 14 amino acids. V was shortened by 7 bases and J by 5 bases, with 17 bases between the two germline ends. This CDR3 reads CASKWGRDAETQYF. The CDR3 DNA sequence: TGTGCCAGCAAATGGGGGCGCGACGCGGAGACCCAGTACTTC.

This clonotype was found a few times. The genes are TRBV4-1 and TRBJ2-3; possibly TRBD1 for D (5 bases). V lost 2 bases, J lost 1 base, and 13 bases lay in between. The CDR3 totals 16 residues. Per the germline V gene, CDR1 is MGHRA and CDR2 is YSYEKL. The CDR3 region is CASSQTQERRTDTQYF. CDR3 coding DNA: TGCGCCAGCAGCCAAACACAGGAGCGACGCACAGATACGCAGTATTTT.

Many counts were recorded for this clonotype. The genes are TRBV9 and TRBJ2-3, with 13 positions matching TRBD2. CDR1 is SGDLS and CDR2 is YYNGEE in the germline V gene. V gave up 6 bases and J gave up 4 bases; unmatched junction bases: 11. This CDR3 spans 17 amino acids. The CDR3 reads CASTRLAGGVGADTQYF. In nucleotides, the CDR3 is TGTGCCAGCACCCGACTAGCGGGGGGTGTCGGGGCAGATACGCAGTATTTT.

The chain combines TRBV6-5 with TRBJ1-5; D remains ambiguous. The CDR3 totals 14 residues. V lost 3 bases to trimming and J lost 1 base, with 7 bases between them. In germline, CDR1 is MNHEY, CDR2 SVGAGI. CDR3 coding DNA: TGTGCCAGCAGTTATTGGGGAAGCAATCAGCCCCAGCATTTT. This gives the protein CASSYWGSNQPQHF.

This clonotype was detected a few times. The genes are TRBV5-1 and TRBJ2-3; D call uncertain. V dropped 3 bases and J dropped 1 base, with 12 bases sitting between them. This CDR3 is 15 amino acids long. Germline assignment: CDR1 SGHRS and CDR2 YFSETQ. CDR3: CASSSMDLRTDTQYF. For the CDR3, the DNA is TGCGCCAGCAGCTCCATGGACCTACGCACAGATACGCAGTATTTT.

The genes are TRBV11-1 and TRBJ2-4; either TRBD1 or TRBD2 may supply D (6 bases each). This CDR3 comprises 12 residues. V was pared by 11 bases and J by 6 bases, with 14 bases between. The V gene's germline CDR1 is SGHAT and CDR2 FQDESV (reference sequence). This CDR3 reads CASEGVGNIQYF. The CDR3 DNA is TGTGCCTCGGAGGGGGTTGGAAACATTCAGTACTTC. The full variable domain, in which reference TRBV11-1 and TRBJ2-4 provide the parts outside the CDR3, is EAEVAQSPRYKITEKSQAVAFWCDPISGHATLYWYRQILGQGPELLVQFQDESVVDDSQLPKDRFSAERLKGVDSTLKIQPAELGDSAMYLCASEGVGNIQYFGAGTRLSVL.

The CDR3 loop is CASSPRDFLSYEQYF. The DNA of the CDR3 is TGTGCCAGCAGTCCCCGGGACTTTCTGTCCTACGAGCAGTACTTC. This chain connects TRBV2 to TRBJ2-7, with a possible D match to TRBD2 (6 bases). The germline V gene has CDR1 SNHLY and CDR2 FYNNEI. The CDR3 length is 15 residues. V was pared by 5 bases and J by 1 base, with 15 bases between.

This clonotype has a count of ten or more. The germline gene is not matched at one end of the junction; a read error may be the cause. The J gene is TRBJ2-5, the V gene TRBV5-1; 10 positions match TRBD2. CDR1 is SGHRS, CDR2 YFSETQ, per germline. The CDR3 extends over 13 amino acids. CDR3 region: CASSPAGGETQYF. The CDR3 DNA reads TGTGCCAGCTCACCAGCGGGAGGGGAGACCCAGTACTTC.

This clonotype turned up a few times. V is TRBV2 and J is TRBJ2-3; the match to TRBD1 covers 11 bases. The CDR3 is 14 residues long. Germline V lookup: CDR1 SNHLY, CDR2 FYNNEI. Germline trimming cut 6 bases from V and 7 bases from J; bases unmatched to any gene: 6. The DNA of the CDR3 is TGTGCCAGCAGCTCCGGACAGGGGGCATATACGCAGTATTTT. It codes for CASSSGQGAYTQYF.

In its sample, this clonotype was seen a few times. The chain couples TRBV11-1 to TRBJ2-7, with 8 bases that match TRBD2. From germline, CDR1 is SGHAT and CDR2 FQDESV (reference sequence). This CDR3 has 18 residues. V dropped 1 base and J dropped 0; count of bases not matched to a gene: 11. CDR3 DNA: TGTGCCAGCAGCTTAGGGAGGATCCTAGCGGGCGACTCCTACGAGCAGTACTTC. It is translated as CASSLGRILAGDSYEQYF.

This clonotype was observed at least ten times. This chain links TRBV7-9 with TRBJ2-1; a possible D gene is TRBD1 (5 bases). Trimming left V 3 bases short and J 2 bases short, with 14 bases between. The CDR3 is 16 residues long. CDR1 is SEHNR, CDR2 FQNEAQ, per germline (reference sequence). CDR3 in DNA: TGTGCCAGCAGCTTCTCGGTGGCAGGGCCCTACAATGAGCAGTTCTTC. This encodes CASSFSVAGPYNEQFF.

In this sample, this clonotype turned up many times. The CDR3 region has the DNA TGTGCCAGCAGTCCTTACGGGACAGGGGTTTTCGGGGAGCTGTTTTTT. Protein sequence: CASSPYGTGVFGELFF. The V gene is TRBV27, the J gene TRBJ2-2; the match to TRBD1 covers 10 bases. Germline trimming cut 5 bases from V and 7 bases from J; bases unmatched to any gene: 10. This CDR3 is built from 16 residues. From germline, CDR1 is MNHEY and CDR2 SMNVEV (reference sequence).

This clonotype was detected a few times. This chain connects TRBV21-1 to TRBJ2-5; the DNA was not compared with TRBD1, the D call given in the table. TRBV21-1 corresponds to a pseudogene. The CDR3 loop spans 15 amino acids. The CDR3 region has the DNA TGTGCCAGCAGCGCATGGGGACAGTTGCAAGAGACCCAGTACTTC. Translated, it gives CASSAWGQLQETQYF.

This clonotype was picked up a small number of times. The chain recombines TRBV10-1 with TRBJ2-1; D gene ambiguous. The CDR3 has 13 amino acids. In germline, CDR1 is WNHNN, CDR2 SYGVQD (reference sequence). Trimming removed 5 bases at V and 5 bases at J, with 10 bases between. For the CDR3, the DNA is TGCGCCAGCAGTTTCGGCACGGACAATGAGCAGTTCTTC. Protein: CASSFGTDNEQFF.

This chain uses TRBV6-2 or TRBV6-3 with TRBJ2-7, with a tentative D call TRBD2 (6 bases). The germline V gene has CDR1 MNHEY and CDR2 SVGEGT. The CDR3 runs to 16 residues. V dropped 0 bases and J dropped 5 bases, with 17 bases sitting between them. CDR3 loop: CASSYSAGRFLNEQYF. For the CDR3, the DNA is TGTGCCAGCAGTTACTCGGCGGGACGGTTCCTAAACGAGCAGTACTTC.

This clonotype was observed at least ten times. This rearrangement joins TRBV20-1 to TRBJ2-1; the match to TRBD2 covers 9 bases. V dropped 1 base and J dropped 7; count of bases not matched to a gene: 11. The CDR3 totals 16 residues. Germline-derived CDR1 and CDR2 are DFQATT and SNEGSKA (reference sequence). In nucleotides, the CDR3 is TGCAGTGCTAGAGTTATAGCGGGAGTTCCGGGAAATGAGCAGTTCTTC. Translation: CSARVIAGVPGNEQFF.

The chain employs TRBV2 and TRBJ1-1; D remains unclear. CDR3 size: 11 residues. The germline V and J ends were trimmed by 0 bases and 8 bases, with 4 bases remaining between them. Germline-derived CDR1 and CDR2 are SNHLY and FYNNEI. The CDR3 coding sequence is TGTGCCAGCAGTGAAGCTTGGGAAGCTTTCTTT. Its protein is CASSEAWEAFF.

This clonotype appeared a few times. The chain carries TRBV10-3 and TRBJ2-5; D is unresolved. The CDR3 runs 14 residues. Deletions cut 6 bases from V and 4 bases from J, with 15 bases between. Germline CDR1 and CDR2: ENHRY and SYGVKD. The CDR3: CAIRDRPEGETQYF. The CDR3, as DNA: TGTGCCATCAGGGACCGACCAGAAGGAGAGACCCAGTACTTC.

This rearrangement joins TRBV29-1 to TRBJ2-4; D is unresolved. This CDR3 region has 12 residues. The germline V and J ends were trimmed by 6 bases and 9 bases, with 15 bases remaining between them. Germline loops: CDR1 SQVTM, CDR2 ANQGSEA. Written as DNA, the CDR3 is TGCAGCGTGGGCCCCCCGGTGGGCATTCAGTACTTC. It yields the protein CSVGPPVGIQYF. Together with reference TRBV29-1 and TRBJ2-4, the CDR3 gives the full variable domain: SAVISQKPSRDICQRGTSLTIQCQVDSQVTMMFWYRQQPGQSLTLIATANQGSEATYESGFVIDKFPISRPNLTFSTLTVSNMSPEDSSIYLCSVGPPVGIQYFGAGTRLSVL.